One and the same sample provided the 21 T cell receptor beta chains below, sequenced in a study of OX40 agonist ivuxolimab in advanced cancers. Produced via immunoSEQ multiplex PCR; TCRdb's table is partial and in-frame only. The sample holds 14,000 or so clones, around 65% seen once. The sample was CD4+ or CD8+ T cells sorted from blood, taken in a trial of the OX40 agonist ivuxolimab. Source of these receptors: an adult with an advanced solid tumor such as melanoma, head and neck, liver or kidney cancer.

This sequence joins TRBV11-2 and TRBJ1-6, with D unresolved. Trimming left V 4 bases short and J 10 bases short, with 14 bases between. The CDR3 totals 14 residues. Germline CDR1 reads SGHAT; CDR2 reads FQNNGV. The CDR3 sequence: CASSSSGSSSPLHF. For the CDR3, the DNA is TGTGCCAGCAGCTCTTCAGGTAGTTCCTCACCCCTCCACTTT.

A remark on this clone: A much bigger clone sits one base away, suggesting this may be a read error. The rearrangement links TRBV19 to TRBJ1-1, with D possibly matching TRBD1 (5 bases). This CDR3 has 13 amino acids. Germline values: CDR1 LNHDA, CDR2 SQIVND (reference sequence). With 3 bases removed from V and 3 bases from J, the gap between germline ends came to 8 bases. The chain's CDR3 is CASSILGDTEAFF. CDR3 DNA sequence: TGTGCCAGTAGTATCCTGGGGGACACTGAAGCTTTCTTT.

The rearrangement uses TRBV11-2 and TRBJ1-5; TRBD1 matches at 7 bases. CDR3 length equals 15 residues. Germline loops: CDR1 SGHAT, CDR2 FQNNGV. Germline trimming cut 2 bases from V and 3 bases from J; bases unmatched to any gene: 4. The CDR3 region is CASSLLTGPNQPQHF. The CDR3 coding sequence is TGTGCCAGCAGCTTATTGACAGGGCCCAATCAGCCCCAGCATTTT.

This chain connects TRBV4-1 to TRBJ1-5; 8 bases match TRBD1. The trim removed 1 base at V and 3 bases at J, leaving 5 bases unmatched. Germline CDR1 and CDR2: MGHRA and YSYEKL. The CDR3 loop spans 16 amino acids. The CDR3 DNA reads as TGCGCCAGCAGCCAAGTAGGGACAGGACCCAATCAGCCCCAGCATTTT. Amino acid sequence: CASSQVGTGPNQPQHF.

V and J are TRBV7-8 and TRBJ2-7, with unresolved D. Per germline, CDR1 SGHVS and CDR2 FQNEAQ. Trimming cost V 0 bases and J 6 bases, with 3 bases left between them. The CDR3 runs to 11 residues. CDR3: CASSLAFEQYF. In DNA, the CDR3 is TGTGCCAGCAGCTTAGCTTTCGAGCAGTACTTC.

The chain recombines TRBV5-4 with TRBJ2-7; the D call may be TRBD1 or TRBD2 (6 bases each). The germline V and J ends were trimmed by 3 bases and 6 bases, with 10 bases remaining between them. There are 12 residues in the CDR3. Germline V lookup: CDR1 SGHNT, CDR2 YYREEE (reference sequence). CDR3 coding DNA: TGTGCCAGCAGCTCAGGAGGGGGCGAGCAGTACTTC. It translates to CASSSGGGEQYF.

With respect to this clone: This sample includes further DNA sequences coding for the same CDR3. CDR3 amino acids: CASSEYGVYTF. The CDR3 region has the DNA TGTGCCAGCAGTGAATATGGGGTCTACACCTTC. This chain connects TRBV25-1 to TRBJ1-2; D is ambiguous. There are 11 residues in the CDR3. Per germline, CDR1 MGHDK and CDR2 SYGVNS. Between the trimmed V and J ends, which lost 0 bases and 10 bases, there was a span of 6 bases.

The rearrangement links TRBV6-6 to TRBJ2-7; D call uncertain. This CDR3 comprises 15 residues. Trimming removed 4 bases from V and 1 base from J, with 14 bases in between. Germline-derived CDR1 and CDR2 are MNHNY and SVGAGI (reference sequence). CDR3: CASSFSPHMSYEQYF. DNA for the CDR3: TGTGCCAGCAGTTTCTCGCCACACATGTCCTACGAGCAGTACTTC.

This clone was seen once. The CDR3 loop reads CASSGRAYEQYF. The CDR3 DNA sequence: TGCGCCAGCAGTGGGCGGGCCTACGAGCAGTACTTC. The rearrangement uses TRBV10-2 and TRBJ2-7; D is perhaps TRBD2 (5 bases). CDR3 length: 12 amino acids. CDR1 and CDR2 (germline): WSHSY, SAAADI. The germline V and J ends were trimmed by 4 bases and 2 bases, with 6 bases remaining between them.

This chain connects TRBV7-2 to TRBJ1-5; D not resolved. In germline, CDR1 is SGHTA, CDR2 FQGNSA. Trimming stripped 4 bases from V and 2 bases from J, with 9 bases between. The CDR3 length is 14 residues. CDR3 sequence: CASSSGPGNQPQHF. In nucleotides, the CDR3 is TGTGCCAGCAGCTCCGGGCCTGGCAATCAGCCCCAGCATTTT.

This clone is medium-sized (0.01 to 0.1%) within its sample. This chain's CDR3 is CASSLGVGNYEQYF. CDR3 DNA: TGTGCCAGCAGCTTGGGCGTGGGGAACTACGAGCAGTACTTC. V and J are TRBV5-5 and TRBJ2-7; D not certain. This CDR3 contains 14 residues. Germline lookup yields CDR1 SGHKS and CDR2 YYEKEE (reference sequence). Trimming stripped 0 bases from V and 3 bases from J, with 10 bases between.

This clone has a handful of counts. The rearrangement joins TRBV5-1 to TRBJ2-7; 7 positions agree with TRBD2. Germline V gene sequence: CDR1 SGHRS, CDR2 YFSETQ. V lost 1 base and J lost 4; bases outside the gene matches: 11. CDR3 length equals 16 residues. The CDR3 loop reads CASSLSTGGAWYEQYF. The DNA for the CDR3 is TGCGCCAGCAGCTTGTCGACGGGGGGAGCTTGGTACGAGCAGTACTTC. Full variable domain (rest looked up from reference TRBV5-1 and TRBJ2-7): KAGVTQTPRYLIKTRGQQVTLSCSPISGHRSVSWYQQTPGQGLQFLFEYFSETQRNKGNFPGRFSGRQFSNSRSEMNVSTLELGDSALYLCASSLSTGGAWYEQYFGPGTRLTVT.

V usage is TRBV11-3 and J usage is TRBJ2-3; D perhaps matches TRBD2 (7 bases). Trimming left V 2 bases short and J 6 bases short, with 18 bases between. CDR1 is SGHNT and CDR2 is YENEEA in the germline V gene. There are 16 residues in the CDR3. CDR3 nucleotide sequence: TGTGCCAGCAGCTTAATGTGGGGGGGGGCTTGGGATACGCAGTATTTT. Protein sequence: CASSLMWGGAWDTQYF.

This clone has a single count. The gene calls are TRBV5-4 and TRBJ2-7; unclear D gene. Deletions cut 4 bases from V and 1 base from J, with 9 bases between. This CDR3 is 13 amino acids long. Germline-derived CDR1 and CDR2 are SGHNT and YYREEE (reference sequence). CDR3 residues: CASSQDESYEQYF. CDR3 in DNA: TGTGCCAGCAGCCAAGATGAGTCCTACGAGCAGTACTTC.

The chain couples TRBV4-1 to TRBJ1-2; TRBD1 aligns across 8 bases. The CDR3 is 16 residues long. Per the germline V gene, CDR1 is MGHRA and CDR2 is YSYEKL. V lost 4 bases to trimming and J lost 4 bases; unmatched junction nucleotides: 11. The DNA of the CDR3 is TGCGCCAGCAGCCGAGGATGGACAGGGTGGGGCTATGGCTACACCTTC. This codes for CASSRGWTGWGYGYTF.

This chain joins TRBV5-4 and TRBJ2-1; 10 nucleotides line up with TRBD2. The CDR3 contains 15 residues. V was pared by 4 bases and J by 6 bases, with 7 bases of the junction left unmatched. The germline V gene encodes CDR1 SGHNT and CDR2 YYREEE (reference sequence). The CDR3 sequence: CASSPRAGGLNEQFF. As DNA, the CDR3 is TGTGCCAGCAGCCCCAGAGCGGGGGGGCTCAATGAGCAGTTCTTC.

This clone is labeled medium-sized. The chain uses TRBV18 and TRBJ2-1, with 9 bases matching TRBD1. Germline V gives CDR1 KGHSH, CDR2 LQKENI. V dropped 0 bases and J dropped 7; count of bases not matched to a gene: 4. This CDR3 has 15 amino acids. The DNA for the CDR3 is TGTGCCAGCTCACCACCGCCCGGACAGGGGAATGAGCAGTTCTTC. Translated: CASSPPPGQGNEQFF.

The gene calls are TRBV15 and TRBJ1-2; no firm D call. Deletions cut 0 bases from V and 11 bases from J, with 7 bases between. The CDR3 runs to 11 residues. Germline CDR1 and CDR2: LNHNV and YYDKDF (reference sequence). The CDR3 DNA follows: TGTGCCACCAGCAGAGATAGGAGTTACACCTTC. Its protein is CATSRDRSYTF.

This clone is medium-sized (0.01 to 0.1%) within its sample. The chain joins TRBV28 to TRBJ1-2; D is uncertain. With 3 bases removed from V and 2 bases from J, the gap between germline ends came to 4 bases. The CDR3 has 12 amino acids. The germline V gene has CDR1 MDHEN and CDR2 SYDVKM. CDR3 in amino acids: CASSLQNYGYTF. The DNA for the CDR3 is TGTGCCAGCAGTTTGCAAAACTATGGCTACACCTTC.

In this sample, this clone turned up a few times. This chain uses TRBV28 with TRBJ2-1; no reliable D call. Germline V gene lookup returns CDR1 MDHEN and CDR2 SYDVKM. Between the trimmed V and J ends, which lost 4 bases and 5 bases, there was a span of 9 bases. The CDR3 totals 13 residues. CDR3 nucleotides: TGTGCCAGCAGTTACCCAGGCGACAATGAGCAGTTCTTC. Its translation: CASSYPGDNEQFF.

The J gene is TRBJ2-7, the V gene TRBV7-3; 7 nucleotides match TRBD2. Losses at the gene ends were 2 bases for V and 4 bases for J; bases not matched to a gene: 2. The CDR3 loop spans 13 amino acids. CDR1 is SGHTA and CDR2 is FQGTGA in the germline V gene. This CDR3 is CASSLGEGYEQYF. The CDR3 nucleotides are TGTGCCAGCAGCTTAGGGGAGGGGTACGAGCAGTACTTC.